The entry below describes one TCR beta chain. Method: immunoSEQ multiplex PCR; TCRdb's copy keeps in-frame clones and lacks some. The data contain tens of thousands of clones, approximately 90% of them singletons. This sample is part of a study of T cell changes during pregnancy in multiple sclerosis. The V and J ends lost 3 bases and 4 bases respectively, with 10 bases between them. Germline CDR1 and CDR2: LNHDA and SQIVND (reference sequence). The CDR3 contains 13 residues. The clonotype comes from a female donor with multiple sclerosis, enrolled in a pregnancy study. The sequenced sample was peripheral blood, obtained before pregnancy. V is TRBV19 and J is TRBJ2-7; D gene unclear. DNA of the CDR3: TGTGCCAGTAGTATCACCTCCGGGTACGAGCAGTACTTC. As protein: CASSITSGYEQYF. The full variable domain, completed using reference TRBV19 and TRBJ2-7, is DGGITQSPKYLFRKEGQNVTLSCEQNLNHDAMYWYRQDPGQGLRLIYYSQIVNDFQKGDIAEGYSVSREKKESFPLTVTSAQKNPTAFYLCASSITSGYEQYFGPGTRLTVT.